This T cell receptor beta chain stems from a study of T cells after posttransplantation cyclophosphamide. This clone was observed many times. The antigen remains unidentified. On the day of bone marrow donation, the related graft donor provided peripheral blood. The assay was immunoSEQ multiplex PCR, and TCRdb's table has in-frame clones only and misses some. The table lists 20,000 to 25,000 clones, with no singletons. Regarding the study as a whole: Blood and skin or GI T cell repertoires showed limited TRB overlap.

The CDR3 sequence is 15 residues long. In germline, CDR1 is SGHTA, CDR2 FQGTGA. With 2 bases clipped from V and 7 bases from J, the junction kept 5 bases outside the gene matches. The material sequenced was PBMCs. This TCR was recovered from a woman aged 55-70 years in good health, CMV-negative, and a related stem cell transplant donor. The rearrangement uses TRBV7-3 and TRBJ1-6; 7 positions match TRBD1. The CDR3 sequence is CASSLAGTENSPLHF. DNA for the CDR3: TGTGCCAGCAGCTTAGCCGGGACAGAGAATTCACCCCTCCACTTT.